This TCR beta chain was retrieved from a study of identical twins. Study conclusions and caveats: Conclusions were based on cross-sectional statistical analysis, without following the same donors. Out-of-frame alpha sequences common to twins were enriched for low generation probability. Fewer insertions marked abundant cord blood beta clonotypes; young adult naive trended weakly, memory not at all.

The ends were cut back, 3 bases at V and 2 bases at J, with 16 bases in the middle. Looked up from germline, CDR1 is DFQATT and CDR2 is SNEGSKA (reference sequence). The CDR3 consists of 15 residues. This clonotype was detected many times. Antigen specificity is unknown. One entry per CDR3 protein, called by TCRdb with MiXCR from the 5' RACE reads. The repertoire has around 300,000 distinct CDR3 sequences, about 8.3% of them found once; the top ten carry approximately 2.1%. The sample was also linked to a second study, of yellow fever vaccine responses in identical twins.

This chain joins TRBV20-1 and TRBJ1-2; possibly TRBD1 for D (6 bases). The receptor comes from a woman aged 18-29 years in good health. The specimen was memory (CD45RO+) T cells sorted from blood. The chain's CDR3 is CSASRINQGNYGYTF. DNA of the CDR3: TGCAGTGCTAGTCGAATTAATCAGGGGAACTATGGCTACACCTTC.